These T cell receptor beta chains were read from a single sample in a study of T cells in Graves' hyperthyroidism and ophthalmopathy. TCRdb reanalysed the multiplex PCR reads using MiXCR and keeps one entry per CDR3 protein. The sample holds hundreds of thousands of distinct CDR3 sequences, approximately 13% seen once. Sequencing used blood. The receptor source for this set is a young woman with Graves' hyperthyroidism. CDR3s include the opening cysteine and the closing phenylalanine or tryptophan. A D gene is named only where the DNA matches it firmly. Size tells how often a clone was seen (once, few, many) or the class of an expanded clone, and some rows leave it out.

J	D	size	V	DNA	CDR3
TRBJ1-2	.	.	TRBV5-6	TGTGCCAGCAGCTTAGGAGTGGACTATGGCTACACCTTC	CASSLGVDYGYTF
TRBJ2-3	TRBD1	many	TRBV9	TGTGCCAGCAGCGGATCGGACAGGAAGGGCACAGATACGCAGTATTTT	CASSGSDRKGTDTQYF
TRBJ1-2	.	many	TRBV28	TGTGCCAGCAGTTTAGCATTCAGTTTGGGCTACACCTTC	CASSLAFSLGYTF
TRBJ2-3	TRBD1	many	TRBV12-3/TRBV12-4	TGTGCCAGCAGTTCGACAGGGTCGGGAGATACGCAGTATTTT	CASSSTGSGDTQYF
TRBJ1-6	TRBD1	few	TRBV4-2	TGTGCCAGCAGCTCAACCCCGGGACAGGGTGATTCACCCCTCCACTTT	CASSSTPGQGDSPLHF
TRBJ1-5	.	many	TRBV2	TGTGCCAGCACAGGGCTTAGCAATCAGCCCCAGCATTTT	CASTGLSNQPQHF
TRBJ2-7	.	many	TRBV6-2/TRBV6-3	TGTGCCAGCACTGACAGCTCCTACGAGCAGTACTTC	CASTDSSYEQYF
TRBJ1-2	.	few	TRBV27	TGTGCCAGCAGTTCGTTATCCGCGGGGGGCTACACCTTC	CASSSLSAGGYTF
TRBJ2-5	.	many	TRBV12-3/TRBV12-4	TGTGCCAGCAGTTTTTTTAGGGGAGGCCAAGAGACCCAGTACTTC	CASSFFRGGQETQYF
TRBJ2-7	.	.	TRBV5-1	TGCGCCAGCAGCTTGGGTAGCGGAGGAGAGTTCTACGAGCAGTACTTC	CASSLGSGGEFYEQYF
TRBJ1-2	.	many	TRBV6-1	TGTGCCAGCAGTTATAACGGCTACACCTTC	CASSYNGYTF
TRBJ2-3	.	many	TRBV7-2	TGTGCCAGCAGCTTAGTTTGGGGTCGCGCAGATACGCAGTATTTT	CASSLVWGRADTQYF
TRBJ2-4	.	.	TRBV5-1	TGCGCCAGCAGCAAGCGACCCCTGGGGTCCAAAAACATTCAGTACTTC	CASSKRPLGSKNIQYF
TRBJ1-1	TRBD1	.	TRBV11-3	TGTGCCAGCAGCTTCACAGGGGACGGTTCTGGAGCTTTCTTT	CASSFTGDGSGAFF
TRBJ2-7	TRBD1	few	TRBV20-1	TGCAGTGCCCGAGACAGGGTCCCTCAAGGTCCCTACGAGCAGTACTTC	CSARDRVPQGPYEQYF
TRBJ2-4	.	.	TRBV18	TGTGCCAGCTCACCGACAGAACTAAACATTCAGTACTTC	CASSPTELNIQYF
TRBJ1-5	.	many	TRBV2	TGTGCCAGCAGTGGGGTCGGGGCCCAACTGGGGAATCAGCCCCAGCATTTT	CASSGVGAQLGNQPQHF
TRBJ2-3	TRBD2	many	TRBV30	TGTGCCTGGAGTGAGGGGAGGGCGGCAATGGATACGCAGTATTTT	CAWSEGRAAMDTQYF
TRBJ1-1	.	many	TRBV2	TGTGCCAGCAGGGCCAGGCTAATGAACACTGAAGCTTTCTTT	CASRARLMNTEAFF
TRBJ2-5	.	.	TRBV7-9	TGTGCCAGCAGCTTAGGGTCTTTCATCCAAGAGACCCAGTACTTC	CASSLGSFIQETQYF
TRBJ2-1	TRBD2	many	TRBV19	TGTGCCAGTAGTATGGCGGGGGGCTCCTACAATGAGCAGTTCTTC	CASSMAGGSYNEQFF
TRBJ2-2	TRBD1	many	TRBV19	TGTGCCAGTACTGGAGGACAGGGATGGACCGGGGAGCTGTTTTTT	CASTGGQGWTGELFF